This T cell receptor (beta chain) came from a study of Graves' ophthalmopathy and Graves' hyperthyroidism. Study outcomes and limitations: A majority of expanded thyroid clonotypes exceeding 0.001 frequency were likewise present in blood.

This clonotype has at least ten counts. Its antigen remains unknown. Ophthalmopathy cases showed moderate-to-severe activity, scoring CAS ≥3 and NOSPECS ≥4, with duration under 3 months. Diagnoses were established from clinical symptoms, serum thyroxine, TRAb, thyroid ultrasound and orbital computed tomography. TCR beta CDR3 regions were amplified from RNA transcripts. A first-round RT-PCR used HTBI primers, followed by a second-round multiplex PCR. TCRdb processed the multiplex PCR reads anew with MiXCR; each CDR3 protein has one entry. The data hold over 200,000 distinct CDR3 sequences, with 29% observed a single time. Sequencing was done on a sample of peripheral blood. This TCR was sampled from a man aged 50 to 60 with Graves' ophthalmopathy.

The CDR3 bases are TGCGCCAGCAGCTTGGCGATTAGCGGGAACAAAAACATTCAGTACTTC. This sequence encodes CASSLAISGNKNIQYF. J is TRBJ2-4 and V is TRBV5-1; 8 bases are a match to TRBD2. Germline-derived CDR1 and CDR2 are SGHRS and YFSETQ. The CDR3 totals 16 residues. V lost 0 bases, J lost 3 bases, and 5 bases stayed unmatched. Full variable domain (rest looked up from reference TRBV5-1 and TRBJ2-4): KAGVTQTPRYLIKTRGQQVTLSCSPISGHRSVSWYQQTPGQGLQFLFEYFSETQRNKGNFPGRFSGRQFSNSRSEMNVSTLELGDSALYLCASSLAISGNKNIQYFGAGTRLSVL.